The clone carrying this T cell receptor beta chain was picked up one time. The data stem from a study of T cell responses to AZD1222 COVID-19 vaccine. Sequencing was performed with immunoSEQ multiplex PCR; in TCRdb, only in-frame clones are kept and a portion is missing. The data contain 82,000 or so clones, 85% to 95% of them singletons. The V end was cut by 4 bases, the J end by 6 bases, with 15 bases between. This CDR3 region has 14 residues. The germline V gene has CDR1 SNHLY and CDR2 FYNNEI. This specimen was peripheral blood, taken on day 0 of AZD1222 vaccination. The chain combines TRBV2 with TRBJ1-1, with a possible D match to TRBD1 (6 bases). The TCR sequence derives from an adult in good health. The CDR3 is CASSVGGLGAEAFF. The CDR3 region has the DNA TGTGCCAGCAGTGTCGGGGGCCTTGGGGCTGAAGCTTTCTTT.